The T cell receptor (beta chain) described here comes from a study of tumor and adjacent non-tumor tissue in lung cancer. Turning to this clonotype: Its antigen is not identified. Mismatch with germline at one junction end may stem from a read error.

The CDR3 consists of 17 residues. The germline gives CDR1 SGHAT, CDR2 FQNNGV. A modified ARM-PCR protocol with three rounds of nested PCR amplified TCRbeta. TCRdb fed the multiplex PCR reads into MiXCR, producing one record per CDR3 protein. The table includes under 150,000 distinct CDR3 sequences, roughly 70% detected once. Study-wide results and caveats: In normal lung, the top 100 clones were significantly more dominant than in tumor. Significantly higher TCR diversity was found in tumor than normal lung. Patients with more diverse tumor TCRs had worse survival.

No cell sorting was done before RNA was extracted from the tissue. This sequence joins TRBV11-2 and TRBJ1-6; 8 bases are shared with TRBD1. The sequenced material came from lung tumor tissue. The receptor was isolated from a man aged 55 to 70 with small cell lung cancer. The CDR3 DNA reads TGTGCGAGCAGCTTAGAGCACTCCGCAGGGGGCAGATCACCCCTCCACTTT. Translation: CASSLEHSAGGRSPLHF.